What follows are 15 T cell receptor beta chains derived from one specimen sequenced in a study of OX40 agonist ivuxolimab in advanced cancers. Profiled with immunoSEQ multiplex PCR; TCRdb holds only in-frame clones, not every one. The table shows 50,000 to 75,000 clones, with 80% to 90% occurring only once. Sequencing was performed on CD4+ or CD8+ T cells sorted from blood, taken in a trial of the OX40 agonist ivuxolimab. The receptor set was obtained from an adult with an advanced solid tumor such as melanoma, head and neck, liver or kidney cancer.

The CDR3 bases are TGTGCCAGCAGTGAGATGGGTGGCAATCAGCCCCAGCATTTT. This codes for CASSEMGGNQPQHF. The V and J genes are TRBV6-4 and TRBJ1-5; D call uncertain. V was shortened by 3 bases and J by 2 bases, with 8 bases between the two germline ends. CDR1 and CDR2 from the germline V gene are MRHNA and SNTAGT. This CDR3 contains 14 residues.

The rearrangement links TRBV2 to TRBJ2-7; D possibly corresponds to TRBD2 (6 bases). CDR1 is SNHLY, CDR2 FYNNEI, per germline. The V gene lost 8 bases and the J gene lost 7 bases, with 21 bases spanning the gap. This CDR3 region has 14 residues. The CDR3 spells CASARAGPLDEQYF. The CDR3 region has the DNA TGTGCCAGCGCCCGGGCGGGACCTCTAGATGAGCAGTACTTC.

The chain uses TRBV27 and TRBJ2-2; 8 bases line up with TRBD2. Germline V gives CDR1 MNHEY, CDR2 SMNVEV (reference sequence). V shed 8 bases and J 4 bases; nucleotides not matched to a gene: 9. This CDR3 region has 15 residues. CDR3 protein: CASRISSGSTGELFF. The DNA of the CDR3 is TGTGCCAGCCGAATATCAAGCGGGAGCACCGGGGAGCTGTTTTTT.

The chain couples TRBV29-1 to TRBJ1-1; no firm D call. The CDR3 totals 13 residues. Trimming cost V 4 bases and J 0 bases, with 9 bases left between them. The germline V gene encodes CDR1 SQVTM and CDR2 ANQGSEA. CDR3 sequence (DNA): TGCAGCGTTGCCCAGGCAATGAACACTGAAGCTTTCTTT. Its translation is CSVAQAMNTEAFF.

The chain is built from TRBV5-1 and TRBJ2-5, with 7 bases aligning to TRBD2. The CDR3 covers 14 residues. J lost 3 bases, V lost 3 bases, and 5 bases had no gene match. Germline V gene sequence: CDR1 SGHRS, CDR2 YFSETQ. The CDR3 reads CASSSGLTEETQYF. The CDR3 DNA is TGCGCCAGCAGCTCGGGACTAACGGAAGAGACCCAGTACTTC.

The chain recombines TRBV7-9 with TRBJ2-7; TRBD1 matches at 8 bases. The V gene's germline CDR1 is SEHNR and CDR2 FQNEAQ (reference sequence). V was pared by 5 bases and J by 2 bases, with 8 bases of the junction left unmatched. CDR3 size: 15 residues. The CDR3 region has the DNA TGTGCCAGCAGCCCTCCTGGACAGGGCACCTACGAGCAGTACTTC. Translated, it gives CASSPPGQGTYEQYF.

This chain uses TRBV27 with TRBJ2-7, with D perhaps matching TRBD1 or TRBD2 (6 bases each). The CDR3 is made up of 15 amino acids. With 0 bases removed from V and 3 bases from J, the gap between germline ends came to 12 bases. Germline V gene data show CDR1 as MNHEY and CDR2 as SMNVEV (reference sequence). The CDR3 here is CASSLSPGAVYEQYF. CDR3 sequence (DNA): TGTGCCAGCAGTTTATCCCCGGGGGCCGTCTACGAGCAGTACTTC.

The V and J genes are TRBV2 and TRBJ2-3; the D gene is possibly TRBD2 (6 bases). In germline, CDR1 is SNHLY, CDR2 FYNNEI. This CDR3 spans 15 amino acids. V lost 4 bases, J lost 4 bases, and 15 bases lay in between. Here the CDR3 DNA reads TGTGCCAGCAGTGGGGCGGGGATCGGCGCAGATACGCAGTATTTT. It translates to CASSGAGIGADTQYF.

A remark on this clone: Germline is not matched at one junction end, which may reflect a read error. The J gene is TRBJ1-2, the V gene TRBV9, with TRBD1 identical over 7 bases. Germline CDR1 is SGDLS and CDR2 is YYNGEE. The CDR3 sequence is 17 residues long. CDR3 in DNA: TGTGTCAGCAGCGTAGGGTCAGGGGGTTCGTCTGATGGTGGCTACACCTTC. This gives the protein CVSSVGSGGSSDGGYTF. The full variable domain, completed using reference TRBV9 and TRBJ1-2, is DSGVTQTPKHLITATGQRVTLRCSPRSGDLSVYWYQQSLDQGLQFLIQYYNGEERAKGNILERFSAQQFPDLHSELNLSSLELGDSALYFCVSSVGSGGSSDGGYTFGSGTRLTVV.

The chain has TRBV4-2 and TRBJ1-5; a possible D gene is TRBD1 (5 bases). Between the trimmed V and J ends, which lost 0 bases and 13 bases, there was a span of 16 bases. Per the germline V gene, CDR1 is LGHNA and CDR2 is YNFKEQ. CDR3 length: 14 residues. CDR3 loop: CASSQDRVGREQHF. CDR3 nucleotides: TGTGCCAGCAGCCAAGATAGGGTCGGCAGGGAGCAGCATTTT.

The chain couples TRBV2 to TRBJ2-5, with 10 positions matching TRBD2. The ends lost 4 bases at V and 0 bases at J; junction bases unmatched: 11. Germline CDR1 reads SNHLY; CDR2 reads FYNNEI. This CDR3 comprises 18 residues. Here the CDR3 DNA reads TGTGCCAGCAGTGCTAGGACTAGCGGCCTAACGTACCAAGAGACCCAGTACTTC. Amino acid sequence: CASSARTSGLTYQETQYF.

V usage is TRBV13 and J usage is TRBJ1-5, with TRBD1 identical over 7 bases. This CDR3 comprises 12 residues. Germline-derived CDR1 and CDR2 are PRHDT and FYEKMQ (reference sequence). With 5 bases clipped from V and 7 bases from J, the junction kept 2 bases outside the gene matches. The CDR3, as DNA: TGTGCCAGCAGCGCACAGGGGCAGCCCCAGCATTTT. The encoded protein is CASSAQGQPQHF.

The rearrangement links TRBV29-1 to TRBJ2-1; D remains unclear. Germline V gene data show CDR1 as SQVTM and CDR2 as ANQGSEA. V lost 7 bases and J 5 bases, leaving 9 bases between the germline ends. The CDR3 consists of 11 residues. In DNA, the CDR3 is TGCAGCGCTGATAAGAACAATGAGCAGTTCTTC. Its protein product is CSADKNNEQFF.

The chain employs TRBV10-3 and TRBJ1-1; D gene unclear. This CDR3 spans 13 amino acids. Trimming took 7 bases from V and 1 from J, leaving 10 bases between them. CDR1 and CDR2 (germline): ENHRY, SYGVKD. The CDR3 spells CAITAGRNTEAFF. DNA of the CDR3: TGTGCCATCACCGCGGGGAGGAACACTGAAGCTTTCTTT.

The chain uses TRBV19 and TRBJ2-3, with D possibly matching TRBD1 (5 bases). The CDR3 covers 15 residues. Per germline, CDR1 LNHDA and CDR2 SQIVND (reference sequence). Trimming cost V 5 bases and J 4 bases, with 16 bases left between them. CDR3 sequence (DNA): TGTGCCAGTAGTTGGCAGGACACGCTAGCAGATACGCAGTATTTT. Encoded protein: CASSWQDTLADTQYF.